The TCR beta chain under discussion was sequenced for a study of OX40 agonist ivuxolimab in advanced cancers. Study information: People in dose escalation had one of these cancers: hepatocellular carcinoma, melanoma, renal cell or head and neck cancer.

Data came from immunoSEQ multiplex PCR; TCRdb stores just in-frame clones and leaves some out. Of 30,000 to 35,000 clones detected, 80% to 85% appear once; the ten largest clones hold under 25%. General observations from the study: Part of the nonresponder group also had normalized T-cell clonal expansion that was low. Patients who responded partially at 0.1-3.0 mg/kg showed clonal expansion ranking among the lowest.

Looked up from germline, CDR1 is MNHEY and CDR2 is SVGAGI. The CDR3 sequence is 14 residues long. V lost 3 bases and J 2 bases, leaving 7 bases between the germline ends. Comments on this clone: The antigen remains unidentified.

V is TRBV6-5 and J is TRBJ1-4; D is uncertain. The sequencing used CD4+ or CD8+ T cells sorted from blood, collected in a trial of the OX40 agonist ivuxolimab. This sequence was found in an adult with an advanced solid tumor such as melanoma, head and neck, liver or kidney cancer. The CDR3 DNA reads TGTGCCAGCAGTTATGGCATGACTAATGAAAAACTGTTTTTT. This translates into CASSYGMTNEKLFF.